Many counts were recorded for the clone carrying this TCR beta chain. The antigen is unknown. This specimen belongs to a study of T cells after yellow fever vaccination. Overall study results and limits: Clonotypes found in both CD4 and CD8 compartments made up a small share. Weaker in magnitude, the secondary response showed a faster peak on day 5 versus 15. Sorted repertoires could include abundant contaminating clonotypes from bulk cells.

This CDR3 comprises 14 residues. Germline values: CDR1 SGHTA, CDR2 FQGNSA. The V gene end was trimmed by 5 bases and the J gene end by 5 bases; junction bases not matched to a gene: 2. Universal primer sites and UMIs were introduced during 5'RACE template-switching synthesis of TCR cDNA. One entry per CDR3 protein, called by TCRdb with MiXCR from the 5' RACE reads. The repertoire consists of roughly 160,000 distinct CDR3 sequences, with more than 5.5% occurring once and the leading ten covering 2.5% to 3%. Here the sequenced sample was CD4+ T cells sorted from PBMCs, taken 5 to 6 days after the first yellow fever vaccination. V usage is TRBV7-2 and J usage is TRBJ2-3; 12 positions match TRBD2. This TCR was sampled from a man aged 18-30 years who received the YFV17D yellow fever vaccine. The chain's CDR3 is CASSPGLAGDTQYF. In DNA, the CDR3 is TGTGCCAGCAGCCCGGGACTAGCGGGAGATACGCAGTATTTT.